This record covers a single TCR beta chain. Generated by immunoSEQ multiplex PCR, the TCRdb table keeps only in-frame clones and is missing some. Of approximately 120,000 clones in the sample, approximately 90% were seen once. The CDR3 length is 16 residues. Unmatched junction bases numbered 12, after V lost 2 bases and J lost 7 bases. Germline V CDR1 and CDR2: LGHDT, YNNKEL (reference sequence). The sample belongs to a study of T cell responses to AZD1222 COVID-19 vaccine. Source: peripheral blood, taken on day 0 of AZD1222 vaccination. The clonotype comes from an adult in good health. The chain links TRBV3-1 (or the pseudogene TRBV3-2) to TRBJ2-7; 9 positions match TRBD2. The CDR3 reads CASSQQPPGLAGEQYF. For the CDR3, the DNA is TGTGCCAGCAGCCAACAACCCCCGGGACTAGCCGGGGAGCAGTACTTC.